These 3 T cell receptor beta chains originate from one sample sequenced in a study of blood T cell repertoires in COVID-19. Sequencing was performed with immunoSEQ multiplex PCR; in TCRdb, only in-frame clones are kept and a portion is missing. The sample has some 160,000 clones, 86% seen once; the top ten hold roughly 4%. Sequencing was carried out using peripheral blood. The receptors shown here come from a woman in her seventies with acute or convalescent COVID-19.

V gene TRBV18 combines with J gene TRBJ1-5; D unresolved. CDR3 length equals 16 residues. Germline CDR1 reads KGHSH; CDR2 reads LQKENI. V lost 1 base and J lost 0, with 10 bases in between. CDR3 loop: CASSPQQINSNQPQHF. As DNA, the CDR3 is TGTGCCAGCTCACCACAGCAAATCAATAGCAATCAGCCCCAGCATTTT. Together with reference TRBV18 and TRBJ1-5, the CDR3 gives the full variable domain: NAGVMQNPRHLVRRRGQEARLRCSPMKGHSHVYWYRQLPEEGLKFMVYLQKENIIDESGMPKERFSAEFPKEGPSILRIQQVVRGDSAAYFCASSPQQINSNQPQHFGDGTRLSIL.

The chain couples TRBV5-1 to TRBJ2-7; 7 nucleotides align to TRBD2. V shed 1 base, J shed 5 bases, and the junction held 12 bases outside the gene matches. This CDR3 comprises 16 residues. Per germline, CDR1 SGHRS and CDR2 YFSETQ. The DNA for the CDR3 is TGCGCCAGCAGCTTGAGCCCCGGGACGGGAGGAAACGAGCAGTACTTC. Translating it yields CASSLSPGTGGNEQYF.

The chain employs TRBV4-2 and TRBJ2-7; the match to TRBD1 covers 7 bases. The germline V gene encodes CDR1 LGHNA and CDR2 YNFKEQ. Trimming cost V 3 bases and J 1 base; bases outside gene matches: 3. The CDR3 runs to 14 residues. The CDR3 loop is CASSQGDSSYEQYF. The CDR3 DNA reads as TGTGCCAGCAGCCAGGGGGACAGTTCCTACGAGCAGTACTTC.